The 24 T cell receptor beta chains presented below share a single source sample, sequenced in a study of blood T cell repertoires in COVID-19. Clones were sequenced by immunoSEQ multiplex PCR, and TCRdb holds only the in-frame ones, with some missing. The sample carries roughly 160,000 clones, about 85% recorded once. Sequenced input: peripheral blood. The source is a man aged 35-49 years with acute or convalescent COVID-19.

This sequence joins TRBV6-5 and TRBJ2-7; TRBD1 agrees at 9 bases. The germline V gene has CDR1 MNHEY and CDR2 SVGAGI. V was pared by 7 bases and J by 6 bases, with 10 bases of the junction left unmatched. There are 14 residues in the CDR3. In nucleotides, the CDR3 is TGTGCCAGCACTCGCGGACAGGGGACAGGCGAGCAGTACTTC. Amino acid sequence: CASTRGQGTGEQYF.

This chain uses TRBV10-3 with TRBJ1-5; D not resolved. Germline CDR1 is ENHRY and CDR2 is SYGVKD. The V and J ends lost 0 bases and 6 bases respectively, with 9 bases between them. The CDR3 is 14 amino acids. CDR3 nucleotide sequence: TGTGCCATCAGTGAGTCGGCCACGGGTCAGCCCCAGCATTTT. This sequence encodes CAISESATGQPQHF.

The V gene is TRBV19, the J gene TRBJ1-4, with no clear D. From germline, CDR1 is LNHDA and CDR2 SQIVND (reference sequence). The CDR3 extends over 14 amino acids. Trimming shortened V by 6 bases and J by 6 bases, and 14 bases separated the two germline ends. In DNA, the CDR3 is TGTGCCAGTAGGACCACAAGGCTAGATGAAAAACTGTTTTTT. Protein: CASRTTRLDEKLFF.

V and J are TRBV9 and TRBJ2-1, with D possibly being TRBD2 (5 bases). The CDR3 has 15 amino acids. V was clipped by 0 bases and J by 0 bases, with 7 bases between them. Germline CDR1 and CDR2: SGDLS and YYNGEE. CDR3 in DNA: TGTGCCAGCAGCGTAGCCGGGAACTCCTACAATGAGCAGTTCTTC. Protein product: CASSVAGNSYNEQFF. Looking up the rest from reference TRBV9 and TRBJ2-1 gives the full variable domain: DSGVTQTPKHLITATGQRVTLRCSPRSGDLSVYWYQQSLDQGLQFLIQYYNGEERAKGNILERFSAQQFPDLHSELNLSSLELGDSALYFCASSVAGNSYNEQFFGPGTRLTVL.

The rearrangement joins TRBV27 to TRBJ1-4; D remains unclear. The V gene's germline CDR1 is MNHEY and CDR2 SMNVEV (reference sequence). The CDR3 has 13 residues. V dropped 6 bases and J dropped 7 bases, with 12 bases sitting between them. CDR3 residues: CASRPLGSEKLFF. In nucleotides, the CDR3 is TGTGCCAGCAGACCTTTAGGGAGTGAAAAACTGTTTTTT.

The chain has TRBV29-1 and TRBJ2-1, with 9 nucleotides matching TRBD1. The CDR3 spans 16 residues. Germline assignment: CDR1 SQVTM and CDR2 ANQGSEA. After removal of 5 bases from V and 4 bases from J, the junction contained 12 bases not matched to a gene. The CDR3 coding sequence is TGCAGCGTTCCAAAACTCCGGGACAGGGAGTACAATGAGCAGTTCTTC. This codes for CSVPKLRDREYNEQFF.

This chain uses TRBV11-3 with TRBJ1-1; no clear D. Trimming removed 3 bases from V and 5 bases from J, with 13 bases in between. In germline, CDR1 is SGHNT, CDR2 YENEEA. There are 14 residues in the CDR3. The CDR3 coding sequence is TGTGCCAGCAGCTTCGGGTCCGGGGTAACTGAAGCTTTCTTT. Amino acids: CASSFGSGVTEAFF.

The rearrangement links TRBV7-9 to TRBJ2-3, with D possibly matching TRBD2 (6 bases). V was clipped by 10 bases and J by 4 bases, with 12 bases between them. The CDR3 length is 12 residues. Germline V gene sequence: CDR1 SEHNR, CDR2 FQNEAQ (reference sequence). The CDR3 nucleotides are TGTGCCATGGGGAGGTTACCAGATACGCAGTATTTT. Amino acid sequence: CAMGRLPDTQYF.

The chain carries TRBV10-3 and TRBJ1-1; TRBD1 agrees at 9 bases. Trimming took 6 bases from V and 1 from J; bases not matched to a gene: 3. Per germline, CDR1 ENHRY and CDR2 SYGVKD. This CDR3 has 14 amino acids. As DNA, the CDR3 is TGTGCCATCAGAGGACAGGGGACGAACACTGAAGCTTTCTTT. Amino acids: CAIRGQGTNTEAFF.

The chain joins TRBV11-3 to TRBJ2-7; 8 bases map to TRBD2. J lost 1 base, V lost 1 base, and 3 bases had no gene match. The CDR3 runs 15 residues. Germline loops: CDR1 SGHNT, CDR2 YENEEA. The CDR3 spells CASSLGGGLSYEQYF. The CDR3 coding sequence is TGTGCCAGCAGCTTAGGCGGGGGGTTATCCTACGAGCAGTACTTC.

The rearrangement joins TRBV6-1 to TRBJ1-1; D call uncertain. In germline, CDR1 is MNHNS, CDR2 SASEGT. The germline V and J ends were trimmed by 2 bases and 4 bases, with 11 bases remaining between them. The CDR3 runs 14 residues. The CDR3 DNA reads as TGTGCCAGCAGTGAAATCGTAGCGGGCACTGAAGCTTTCTTT. It encodes CASSEIVAGTEAFF.

The rearrangement joins TRBV28 to TRBJ1-1; no reliable D call. CDR1 and CDR2 (germline): MDHEN, SYDVKM. This CDR3 is built from 11 residues. Trimming removed 8 bases at V and 1 base at J, with 5 bases between. The CDR3 is CASEGNTEAFF. CDR3 nucleotides: TGTGCCAGCGAGGGGAACACTGAAGCTTTCTTT.

This clone was observed a few times. V gene TRBV14 combines with J gene TRBJ1-6; weak D call: TRBD1 (5 bases). V was trimmed by 7 bases and J by 9 bases, leaving 13 bases between them. The germline gives CDR1 SGHDN, CDR2 FVKESK. The CDR3 totals 13 residues. CDR3 nucleotide sequence: TGTGCCAGCAACCAGGGAGGGTTTTCACCCCTCCACTTT. Protein sequence: CASNQGGFSPLHF.

This clone was seen only a few times. As DNA, the CDR3 is TGTGCCAGCTCACGGAGGATAGAGACCCAGTACTTC. Amino acids: CASSRRIETQYF. The rearrangement uses TRBV18 and TRBJ2-5; D may be TRBD2 (5 bases). The CDR3 extends over 12 amino acids. Trimming left V 4 bases short and J 4 bases short, with 7 bases between. Germline lookup yields CDR1 KGHSH and CDR2 LQKENI.

The chain employs TRBV6-5 and TRBJ2-3; 7 nucleotides line up with TRBD1. Germline-derived CDR1 and CDR2 are MNHEY and SVGAGI. After removal of 11 bases from V and 6 bases from J, the junction contained 14 bases not matched to a gene. The CDR3 is 14 residues long. CDR3 loop: CAVSRGRGFDTQYF. The CDR3 bases are TGTGCCGTATCGAGGGGGCGCGGTTTCGATACGCAGTATTTT.

The V call is TRBV4-3, the J call TRBJ1-6; 8 nucleotides agree with TRBD1. There are 16 residues in the CDR3. Looked up from germline, CDR1 is LGHNA and CDR2 is YSLEER. J lost 9 bases, V lost 4 bases, and 11 bases had no gene match. The CDR3 DNA is TGCGCCAGCAGCCCTCACGGGCAGGGGGCGGGTTCACCCCTCCACTTT. It specifies CASSPHGQGAGSPLHF.

V gene TRBV7-6 combines with J gene TRBJ2-1, with 8 bases aligning to TRBD2. This CDR3 spans 16 amino acids. From germline, CDR1 is SGHVS and CDR2 FNYEAQ. The V gene end was trimmed by 1 base and the J gene end by 3 bases; junction bases not matched to a gene: 5. The CDR3 loop reads CASSLGPGLVYNEQFF. CDR3 in DNA: TGTGCCAGCAGCTTAGGACCGGGACTAGTCTACAATGAGCAGTTCTTC.

The chain has TRBV28 and TRBJ1-2; no clear D. The ends were cut back, 7 bases at V and 0 bases at J, with 12 bases in the middle. The germline V gene has CDR1 MDHEN and CDR2 SYDVKM. The CDR3 loop spans 14 amino acids. The CDR3 DNA sequence: TGTGCCAGCACCCCCCCGGGAACTAACTATGGCTACACCTTC. Translating gives CASTPPGTNYGYTF.

The V call is TRBV10-2, the J call TRBJ1-2; a weak D match, TRBD1 (6 bases). Per the germline V gene, CDR1 is WSHSY and CDR2 is SAAADI. This CDR3 comprises 16 residues. Between the trimmed V and J ends, which lost 10 bases and 5 bases, there was a span of 26 bases. The DNA of the CDR3 is TGCGCCACCGCGACCGACCCTCAGGGGCTCGAGTATGGCTACACCTTC. Its protein is CATATDPQGLEYGYTF.

This sequence joins TRBV7-2 and TRBJ1-5; D gene unclear. The CDR3 loop spans 13 amino acids. Germline CDR1 reads SGHTA; CDR2 reads FQGNSA. The V end lost 2 bases, the J end lost 6 bases, and 8 bases lay between the germline ends. This CDR3 is CASSLSGGQPQHF. DNA of the CDR3: TGTGCCAGCAGCTTAAGTGGCGGTCAGCCCCAGCATTTT.

This chain joins TRBV5-1 and TRBJ1-1, with D tentatively TRBD1 (6 bases). The V gene lost 3 bases and the J gene lost 1 base, with 10 bases spanning the gap. Germline V lookup: CDR1 SGHRS, CDR2 YFSETQ. The length of the CDR3 is 14 residues. CDR3 DNA sequence: TGCGCCAGCAGCTGGGGACAAACGAACACTGAAGCTTTCTTT. Translated: CASSWGQTNTEAFF. Full variable domain (outside the CDR3, taken from reference TRBV5-1 and TRBJ1-1): KAGVTQTPRYLIKTRGQQVTLSCSPISGHRSVSWYQQTPGQGLQFLFEYFSETQRNKGNFPGRFSGRQFSNSRSEMNVSTLELGDSALYLCASSWGQTNTEAFFGQGTRLTVV.

This sequence joins TRBV19 and TRBJ1-6; 7 bases are shared with TRBD1. Germline CDR1 is LNHDA and CDR2 is SQIVND (reference sequence). This CDR3 is 16 amino acids long. The ends lost 4 bases at V and 1 base at J; junction bases unmatched: 4. Here the CDR3 reads CASSTAGGSYNSPLHF. CDR3 DNA: TGTGCCAGTAGTACCGCAGGGGGTTCCTATAATTCACCCCTCCACTTT.

This clone was seen only a few times. The V gene is TRBV3-1 (or the pseudogene TRBV3-2), the J gene TRBJ2-3, with D maybe TRBD1 (7 bases). Trimming stripped 4 bases from V and 0 bases from J, with 14 bases between. This CDR3 region has 16 residues. Germline V CDR1 and CDR2: LGHDT, YNNKEL (reference sequence). CDR3 nucleotide sequence: TGTGCCAGCAGCCCCAGGGGGACTCTAAGCACAGATACGCAGTATTTT. Protein product: CASSPRGTLSTDTQYF.

The chain couples TRBV19 to TRBJ1-5; D might be TRBD1 (5 bases). Trimming pared 4 bases from V and 0 bases from J, leaving 16 bases between. The germline CDR1 and CDR2 sequences are LNHDA and SQIVND (reference sequence). CDR3 length: 17 amino acids. CDR3 loop: CASSSRQILYSNQPQHF. CDR3 bases: TGTGCCAGTAGTAGTCGACAGATCCTCTATAGCAATCAGCCCCAGCATTTT.